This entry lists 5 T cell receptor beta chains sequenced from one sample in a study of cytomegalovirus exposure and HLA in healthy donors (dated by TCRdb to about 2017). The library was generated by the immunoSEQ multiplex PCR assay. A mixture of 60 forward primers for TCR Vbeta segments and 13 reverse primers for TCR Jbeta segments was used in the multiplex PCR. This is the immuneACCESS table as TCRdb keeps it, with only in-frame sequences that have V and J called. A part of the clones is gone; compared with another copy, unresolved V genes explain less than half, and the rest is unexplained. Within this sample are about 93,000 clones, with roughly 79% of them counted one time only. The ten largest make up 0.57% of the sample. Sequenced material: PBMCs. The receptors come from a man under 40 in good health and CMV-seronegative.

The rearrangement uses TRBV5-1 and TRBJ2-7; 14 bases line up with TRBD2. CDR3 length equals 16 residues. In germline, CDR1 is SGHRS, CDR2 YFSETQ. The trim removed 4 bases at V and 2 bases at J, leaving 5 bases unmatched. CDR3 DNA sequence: TGCGCCAGCAGCGTCGGACTAGCGGGGGGTCCCTACGAGCAGTACTTC. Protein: CASSVGLAGGPYEQYF.

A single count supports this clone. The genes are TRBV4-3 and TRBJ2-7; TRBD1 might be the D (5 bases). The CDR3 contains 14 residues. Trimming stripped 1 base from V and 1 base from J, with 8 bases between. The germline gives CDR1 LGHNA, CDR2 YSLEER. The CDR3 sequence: CASSQGTNSYEQYF. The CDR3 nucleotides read TGCGCCAGCAGCCAAGGGACAAATTCCTACGAGCAGTACTTC.

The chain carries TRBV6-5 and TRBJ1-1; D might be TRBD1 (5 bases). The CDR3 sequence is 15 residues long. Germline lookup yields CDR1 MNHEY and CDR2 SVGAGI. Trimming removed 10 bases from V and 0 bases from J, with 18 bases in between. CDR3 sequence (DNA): TGTGCCACGACCTGGAAGAAGGGGATGAACACTGAAGCTTTCTTT. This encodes CATTWKKGMNTEAFF.

The CDR3 sequence: CASSLGQKETQYF. DNA for the CDR3: TGTGCCAGCAGCTTGGGACAGAAAGAGACCCAGTACTTC. The rearrangement joins TRBV7-3 to TRBJ2-5, with TRBD1 matching 7 bases. The V and J ends lost 3 bases and 3 bases, in that order; junction bases with no gene match: 1. CDR1 is SGHTA and CDR2 is FQGTGA in the germline V gene. This CDR3 is built from 13 residues.

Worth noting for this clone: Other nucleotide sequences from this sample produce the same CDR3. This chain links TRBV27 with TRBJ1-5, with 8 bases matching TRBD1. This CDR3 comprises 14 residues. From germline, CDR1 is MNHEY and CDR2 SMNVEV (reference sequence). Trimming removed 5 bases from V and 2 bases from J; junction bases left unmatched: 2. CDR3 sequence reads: CASSPGQGNQPQHF. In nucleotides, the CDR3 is TGTGCCAGCAGTCCGGGACAGGGCAATCAGCCCCAGCATTTT.